A single sample gave rise to the 21 T cell receptor beta chains below, sequenced in a study of T-cell reconstitution after alpha-beta-depleted transplantation in children. Unique molecular identifiers were built into the TCRbeta library. Using its own MiXCR run on the PCR reads, TCRdb lists one record per CDR3 protein. This table holds fewer than 250,000 distinct CDR3 sequences, roughly a sixth found once. The sample here was PBMCs, mostly from graft donor cells, taken 360 days after TCRalphabeta/CD19-depleted stem cell transplant. The receptors were gathered from a male patient between 2 and 10 years old who had a stem cell transplant for acute lymphoblastic leukemia, so the T cells may come from the graft donor.

V gene TRBV10-3 combines with J gene TRBJ2-7, with 9 nucleotides matching TRBD2. The CDR3 loop spans 18 amino acids. Germline V lookup: CDR1 ENHRY, CDR2 SYGVKD. The trim removed 0 bases at V and 4 bases at J, leaving 13 bases unmatched. In DNA form, the CDR3 reads TGTGCCATCAGTGAGTCGGGGATGCTAGCGGGGTCGTCTTACGAGCAGTACTTC. Translating it yields CAISESGMLAGSSYEQYF.

The chain joins TRBV4-1 to TRBJ2-1; D unresolved. V was pared by 6 bases and J by 3 bases, with 15 bases between. CDR1 MGHRA and CDR2 YSYEKL come from the germline V gene. The CDR3 runs 15 residues. The CDR3 coding sequence is TGCGCCAGCAGGCCACTTCCCAACGTCTACAATGAGCAGTTCTTC. Amino acid sequence: CASRPLPNVYNEQFF.

This clonotype appeared many times. This rearrangement joins TRBV29-1 to TRBJ1-1; the match to TRBD1 covers 7 bases. The length of the CDR3 is 12 residues. Germline V gene lookup returns CDR1 SQVTM and CDR2 ANQGSEA. Unmatched junction bases numbered 6, after V lost 7 bases and J lost 4 bases. CDR3 sequence reads: CSANDRVTEAFF. The CDR3 DNA sequence: TGCAGCGCTAACGACAGGGTCACTGAAGCTTTCTTT.

This clonotype has only a few counts. The CDR3 protein is CASSYSGGGVSYNEQFF. Here the CDR3 DNA reads TGTGCCAGCAGTTACTCAGGCGGGGGAGTCTCCTACAATGAGCAGTTCTTC. The chain is built from TRBV6-5 and TRBJ2-1, with 7 nucleotides matching TRBD2. Trimming at V came to 0 bases and at J to 0 bases, leaving 5 bases not matched to a gene. The CDR3 loop spans 17 amino acids. Germline CDR1 reads MNHEY; CDR2 reads SVGAGI.

The V gene is TRBV29-1, the J gene TRBJ2-7; 9 bases align to TRBD1. The CDR3 totals 15 residues. Germline trimming cut 2 bases from V and 0 bases from J; bases unmatched to any gene: 5. CDR1 SQVTM and CDR2 ANQGSEA come from the germline V gene. CDR3 amino acids: CSVEPGGQGSYEQYF. CDR3 DNA: TGCAGCGTTGAACCCGGGGGACAGGGCTCCTACGAGCAGTACTTC.

This chain uses TRBV10-3 with TRBJ2-7, with unresolved D. The CDR3 totals 13 residues. Trimming removed 4 bases from V and 1 base from J, with 8 bases in between. CDR1 ENHRY and CDR2 SYGVKD come from the germline V gene. CDR3: CAISGQLSYEQYF. Here the CDR3 DNA reads TGTGCCATCAGTGGGCAGCTATCCTACGAGCAGTACTTC.

The V gene is TRBV20-1, the J gene TRBJ2-7, with a tentative D call TRBD2 (6 bases). The CDR3 spans 16 residues. CDR1 and CDR2 (germline): DFQATT, SNEGSKA (reference sequence). The ends were cut back, 7 bases at V and 0 bases at J, with 22 bases in the middle. CDR3 sequence reads: CSGVQWGVESSYEQYF. DNA of the CDR3: TGCAGTGGGGTGCAATGGGGGGTAGAAAGCTCCTACGAGCAGTACTTC.

This chain links TRBV18 with TRBJ2-7, with TRBD1 matching 7 bases. V shed 3 bases and J 2 bases; nucleotides not matched to a gene: 4. Germline-derived CDR1 and CDR2 are KGHSH and LQKENI. The CDR3 loop spans 14 amino acids. CDR3 residues: CASSPRQGPYEQYF. CDR3 nucleotide sequence: TGTGCCAGCTCACCCCGACAGGGACCCTACGAGCAGTACTTC.

The V call is TRBV7-4, the J call TRBJ1-6; tentative D call: TRBD1 (6 bases). Per germline, CDR1 SGHVT and CDR2 SQSDAQ. V shed 5 bases and J shed 7 bases, with 12 bases lying between them. The CDR3 has 14 amino acids. CDR3 sequence (DNA): TGTGCCAGCAGCCCCGGACAGCTGAATTCACCCCTCCACTTT. The encoded protein is CASSPGQLNSPLHF.

This clonotype occurred a few times. The rearrangement links TRBV27 to TRBJ2-7, with D perhaps TRBD1 (6 bases). The ends were cut back, 6 bases at V and 0 bases at J, with 12 bases in the middle. The CDR3 consists of 14 residues. The germline gives CDR1 MNHEY, CDR2 SMNVEV (reference sequence). CDR3 sequence reads: CASRGTPYSYEQYF. CDR3 in DNA: TGTGCCAGCAGGGGGACACCTTACTCCTACGAGCAGTACTTC.

This clonotype appeared a few times. The rearrangement joins TRBV18 to TRBJ2-3; 8 nucleotides match TRBD2. The CDR3 runs 15 residues. Germline lookup yields CDR1 KGHSH and CDR2 LQKENI. Trimming at V came to 6 bases and at J to 1 base, leaving 6 bases not matched to a gene. The CDR3 loop is CASSRALAGTDTQYF. CDR3 DNA: TGTGCCAGCTCCCGCGCACTAGCGGGCACAGATACGCAGTATTTT. Full variable domain (remainder filled in from reference TRBV18 and TRBJ2-3): NAGVMQNPRHLVRRRGQEARLRCSPMKGHSHVYWYRQLPEEGLKFMVYLQKENIIDESGMPKERFSAEFPKEGPSILRIQQVVRGDSAAYFCASSRALAGTDTQYFGPGTRLTVL.

This chain uses TRBV27 with TRBJ1-2; weak D call: TRBD1 (6 bases). Between the trimmed V and J ends, which lost 10 bases and 6 bases, there was a span of 21 bases. CDR1 and CDR2 from the germline V gene are MNHEY and SMNVEV (reference sequence). This CDR3 contains 14 residues. The CDR3 nucleotides are TGTGCCACTGGTAGAGAGATGCGGGGGCATGGCTACACCTTC. Protein product: CATGREMRGHGYTF.

The rearrangement links TRBV20-1 to TRBJ2-3; D is ambiguous. This CDR3 is 11 amino acids long. Trimming pared 6 bases from V and 6 bases from J, leaving 10 bases between. Germline V lookup: CDR1 DFQATT, CDR2 SNEGSKA (reference sequence). As DNA, the CDR3 is TGCAGTGCACGGACGCCGGATACGCAGTATTTT. Translation: CSARTPDTQYF.

This clonotype was detected many times. The V and J genes are TRBV24-1 and TRBJ2-3; D tentatively reads TRBD1 or TRBD2 (5 bases each). The germline V gene encodes CDR1 KGHDR and CDR2 SFDVKD. The CDR3 loop spans 11 amino acids. Trimming left V 7 bases short and J 7 bases short, with 8 bases between. CDR3 DNA: TGTGCCACCAGAGAGGGGAATACGCAGTATTTT. Protein sequence: CATREGNTQYF.

The chain combines TRBV12-3 or TRBV12-4 with TRBJ2-3; perhaps D is TRBD1 or TRBD2 (6 bases each). The CDR3 has 13 amino acids. Trimming left V 7 bases short and J 3 bases short, with 11 bases between. The CDR3 reads CASTEGGTDTQYF. The CDR3 nucleotides are TGTGCCAGCACGGAGGGGGGAACAGATACGCAGTATTTT.

This clonotype showed up just a few times. This chain uses TRBV4-3 with TRBJ2-1, with D possibly TRBD2 on 6 matching bases. The CDR3 covers 15 residues. V was clipped by 4 bases and J by 2 bases, with 12 bases between them. CDR1 is LGHNA and CDR2 is YSLEER in the germline V gene. CDR3 bases: TGCGCCAGCAGCCTCAGCGGGTATACCTACAATGAGCAGTTCTTC. It is translated as CASSLSGYTYNEQFF.

This clonotype occurred a few times. The chain carries TRBV29-1 and TRBJ1-4; maybe TRBD1 (5 bases). The germline V gene has CDR1 SQVTM and CDR2 ANQGSEA. The CDR3 is 12 amino acids. V was trimmed by 6 bases and J by 8 bases, leaving 13 bases between them. CDR3 region: CSVGTVGEKLFF. The CDR3 bases are TGCAGCGTCGGGACCGTTGGGGAAAAACTGTTTTTT.

J is TRBJ1-1 and V is TRBV7-2; D is possibly TRBD1 (6 bases). The CDR3 loop spans 15 amino acids. Trimming cost V 2 bases and J 3 bases, with 13 bases left between them. Germline CDR1 is SGHTA and CDR2 is FQGNSA. CDR3: CASSLQGGGDTEAFF. Written as DNA, the CDR3 is TGTGCCAGCAGCTTACAAGGAGGGGGAGACACTGAAGCTTTCTTT.

The chain combines TRBV15 with TRBJ2-1; no definite D call. From germline, CDR1 is LNHNV and CDR2 YYDKDF (reference sequence). This CDR3 spans 13 amino acids. V lost 0 bases, J lost 9 bases, and 9 bases lay in between. The chain's CDR3 is CATSRDRAIEQFF. The CDR3 coding sequence is TGTGCCACCAGCAGAGATCGGGCGATTGAGCAGTTCTTC. The whole variable domain, remainder taken from reference TRBV15 and TRBJ2-1, is DAMVIQNPRYQVTQFGKPVTLSCSQTLNHNVMYWYQQKSSQAPKLLFHYYDKDFNNEADTPDNFQSRRPNTSFCFLDIRSPGLGDTAMYLCATSRDRAIEQFFGPGTRLTVL.

This clonotype was seen a handful of times. V gene TRBV29-1 combines with J gene TRBJ2-6, with TRBD2 matching over 12 bases. This CDR3 comprises 18 residues. Germline V gene sequence: CDR1 SQVTM, CDR2 ANQGSEA. With V trimmed by 4 bases and J by 1 base, 8 bases remained unmatched. CDR3 sequence: CSVAWNGLAGSGANVLTF. The CDR3 coding sequence is TGCAGCGTTGCTTGGAACGGACTAGCGGGATCTGGGGCCAACGTCCTGACTTTC.

This clonotype was seen a few times. The gene calls are TRBV5-1 and TRBJ2-1; possible D gene TRBD1, 6 bases. Germline V CDR1 and CDR2: SGHRS, YFSETQ. The germline V and J ends were trimmed by 0 bases and 5 bases, with 9 bases remaining between them. The CDR3 totals 14 residues. The CDR3 here is CASSLDRENNEQFF. As DNA, the CDR3 is TGCGCCAGCAGCTTGGACAGGGAAAACAATGAGCAGTTCTTC. Variable domain in full (rest from reference TRBV5-1 and TRBJ2-1): KAGVTQTPRYLIKTRGQQVTLSCSPISGHRSVSWYQQTPGQGLQFLFEYFSETQRNKGNFPGRFSGRQFSNSRSEMNVSTLELGDSALYLCASSLDRENNEQFFGPGTRLTVL.